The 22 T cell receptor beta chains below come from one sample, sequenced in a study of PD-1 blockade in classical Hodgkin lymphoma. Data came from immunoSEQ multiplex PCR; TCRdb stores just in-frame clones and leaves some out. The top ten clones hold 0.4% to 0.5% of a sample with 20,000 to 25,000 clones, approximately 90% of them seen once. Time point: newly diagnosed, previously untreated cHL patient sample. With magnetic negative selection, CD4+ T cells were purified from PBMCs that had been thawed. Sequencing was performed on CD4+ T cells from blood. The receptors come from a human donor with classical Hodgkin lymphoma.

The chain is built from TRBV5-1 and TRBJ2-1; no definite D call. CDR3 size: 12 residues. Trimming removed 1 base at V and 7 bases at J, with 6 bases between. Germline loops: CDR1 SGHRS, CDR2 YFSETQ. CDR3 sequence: CASSLTLNEQFF. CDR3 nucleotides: TGCGCCAGCAGCTTGACTCTGAATGAGCAGTTCTTC.

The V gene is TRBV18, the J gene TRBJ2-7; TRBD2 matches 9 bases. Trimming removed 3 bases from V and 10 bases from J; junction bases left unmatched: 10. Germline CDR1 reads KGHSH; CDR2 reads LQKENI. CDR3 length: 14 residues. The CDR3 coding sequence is TGTGCCAGCTCACCGTCCCGGACTAGCGATCTTCAGTACTTC. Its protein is CASSPSRTSDLQYF. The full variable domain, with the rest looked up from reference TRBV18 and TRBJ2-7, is NAGVMQNPRHLVRRRGQEARLRCSPMKGHSHVYWYRQLPEEGLKFMVYLQKENIIDESGMPKERFSAEFPKEGPSILRIQQVVRGDSAAYFCASSPSRTSDLQYFGPGTRLTVT.

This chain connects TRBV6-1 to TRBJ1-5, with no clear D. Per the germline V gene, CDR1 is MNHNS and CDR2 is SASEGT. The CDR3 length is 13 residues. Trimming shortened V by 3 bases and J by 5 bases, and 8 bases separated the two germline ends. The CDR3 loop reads CASSDYSYQPQHF. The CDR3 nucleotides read TGTGCCAGCAGTGATTATTCCTATCAGCCCCAGCATTTT.

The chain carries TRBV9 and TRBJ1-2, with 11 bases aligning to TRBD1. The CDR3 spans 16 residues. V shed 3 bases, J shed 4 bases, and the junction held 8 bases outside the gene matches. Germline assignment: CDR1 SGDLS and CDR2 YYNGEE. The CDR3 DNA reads TGTGCCAGCAGCGAGCGGACAGGGGGCCTACTCTATGGCTACACCTTC. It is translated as CASSERTGGLLYGYTF.

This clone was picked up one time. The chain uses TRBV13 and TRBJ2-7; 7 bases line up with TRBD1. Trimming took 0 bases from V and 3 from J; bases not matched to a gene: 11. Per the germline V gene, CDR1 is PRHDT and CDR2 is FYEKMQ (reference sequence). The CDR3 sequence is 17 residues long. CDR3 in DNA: TGTGCCAGCAGCTTAGGGGGCCCCACCAGGGGGTTCTACGAGCAGTACTTC. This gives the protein CASSLGGPTRGFYEQYF.

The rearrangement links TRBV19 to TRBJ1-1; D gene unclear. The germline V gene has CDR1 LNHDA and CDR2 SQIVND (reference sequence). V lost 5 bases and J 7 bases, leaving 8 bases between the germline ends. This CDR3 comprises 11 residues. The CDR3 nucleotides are TGTGCCAGTAGTGCCCTTAATGAAGCTTTCTTT. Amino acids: CASSALNEAFF.

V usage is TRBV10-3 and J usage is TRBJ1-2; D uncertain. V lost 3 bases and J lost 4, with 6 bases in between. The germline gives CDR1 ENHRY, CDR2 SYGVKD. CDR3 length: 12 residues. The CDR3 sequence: CAISDRFYGYTF. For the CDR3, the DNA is TGTGCCATCAGTGACAGGTTCTATGGCTACACCTTC.

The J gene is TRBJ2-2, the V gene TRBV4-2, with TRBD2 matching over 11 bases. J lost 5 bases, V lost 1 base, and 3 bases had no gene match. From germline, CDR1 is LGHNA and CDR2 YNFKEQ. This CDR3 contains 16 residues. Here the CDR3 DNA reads TGTGCCAGCAGCCAAGGAATAGCGGGGGGGACCGGGGAGCTGTTTTTT. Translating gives CASSQGIAGGTGELFF.

The DNA of the CDR3 is TGTGCCAGCAGCTTAAGGTACGAGCAGTACTTC. Residues: CASSLRYEQYF. This chain connects TRBV5-8 to TRBJ2-7; D is uncertain. The CDR3 has 11 residues. CDR1 is SGHTS, CDR2 YDEGEE, per germline. V lost 2 bases, J lost 4 bases, and 4 bases lay in between.

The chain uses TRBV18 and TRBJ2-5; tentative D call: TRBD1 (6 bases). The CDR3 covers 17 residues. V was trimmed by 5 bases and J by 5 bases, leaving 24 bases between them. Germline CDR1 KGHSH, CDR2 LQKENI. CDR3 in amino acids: CASSLRQALVPWETQYF. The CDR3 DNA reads TGTGCCAGCTCATTACGACAGGCTCTAGTCCCATGGGAGACCCAGTACTTC.

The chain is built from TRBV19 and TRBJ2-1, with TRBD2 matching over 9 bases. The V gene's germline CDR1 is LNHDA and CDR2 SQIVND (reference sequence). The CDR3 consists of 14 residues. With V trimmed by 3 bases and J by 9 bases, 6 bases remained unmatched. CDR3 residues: CASSIPRGGVEQFF. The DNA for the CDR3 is TGTGCCAGTAGTATCCCGCGGGGGGGGGTTGAGCAGTTCTTC.

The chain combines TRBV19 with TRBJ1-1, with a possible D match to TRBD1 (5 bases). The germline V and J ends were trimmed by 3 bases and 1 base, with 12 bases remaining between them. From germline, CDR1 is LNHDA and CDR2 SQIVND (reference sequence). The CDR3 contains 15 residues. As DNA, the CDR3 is TGTGCCAGTAGTATCCGCGGACACACGAACACTGAAGCTTTCTTT. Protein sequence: CASSIRGHTNTEAFF.

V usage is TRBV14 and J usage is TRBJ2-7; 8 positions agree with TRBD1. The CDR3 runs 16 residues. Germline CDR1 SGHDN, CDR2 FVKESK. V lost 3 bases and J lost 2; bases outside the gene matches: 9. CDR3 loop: CASSHPPGQGAYEQYF. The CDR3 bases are TGTGCCAGCAGCCACCCTCCAGGACAGGGAGCCTACGAGCAGTACTTC.

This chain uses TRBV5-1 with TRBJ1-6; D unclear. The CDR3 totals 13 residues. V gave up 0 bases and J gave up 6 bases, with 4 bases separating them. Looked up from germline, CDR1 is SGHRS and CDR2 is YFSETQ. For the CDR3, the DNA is TGCGCCAGCAGCTTGGACAGTAATTCACCCCTCCACTTT. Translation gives CASSLDSNSPLHF.

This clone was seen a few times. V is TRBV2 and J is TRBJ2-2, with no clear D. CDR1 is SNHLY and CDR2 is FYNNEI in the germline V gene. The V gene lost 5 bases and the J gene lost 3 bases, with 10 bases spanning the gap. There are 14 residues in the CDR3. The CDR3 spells CASSLPVYTGELFF. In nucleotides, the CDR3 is TGTGCCAGCAGTCTTCCGGTTTACACCGGGGAGCTGTTTTTT.

The chain's CDR3 is CATSRAPGTDILNEKLFF. CDR3 nucleotides: TGTGCCACCAGCAGAGCCCCAGGGACAGACATTCTTAATGAAAAACTGTTTTTT. The chain recombines TRBV15 with TRBJ1-4; 7 positions agree with TRBD1. Germline values: CDR1 LNHNV, CDR2 YYDKDF (reference sequence). V dropped 1 base and J dropped 4; count of bases not matched to a gene: 12. The CDR3 runs 18 residues. Filled out from reference TRBV15 and TRBJ1-4, the complete variable domain reads DAMVIQNPRYQVTQFGKPVTLSCSQTLNHNVMYWYQQKSSQAPKLLFHYYDKDFNNEADTPDNFQSRRPNTSFCFLDIRSPGLGDTAMYLCATSRAPGTDILNEKLFFGSGTQLSVL.

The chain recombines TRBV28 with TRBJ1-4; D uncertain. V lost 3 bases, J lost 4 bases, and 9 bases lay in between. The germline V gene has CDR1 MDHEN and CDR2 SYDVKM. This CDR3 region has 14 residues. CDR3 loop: CASSFTGGNEKLFF. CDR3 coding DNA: TGTGCCAGCAGTTTTACCGGTGGTAATGAAAAACTGTTTTTT. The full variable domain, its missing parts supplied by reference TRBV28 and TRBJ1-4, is DVKVTQSSRYLVKRTGEKVFLECVQDMDHENMFWYRQDPGLGLRLIYFSYDVKMKEKGDIPEGYSVSREKKERFSLILESASTNQTSMYLCASSFTGGNEKLFFGSGTQLSVL.

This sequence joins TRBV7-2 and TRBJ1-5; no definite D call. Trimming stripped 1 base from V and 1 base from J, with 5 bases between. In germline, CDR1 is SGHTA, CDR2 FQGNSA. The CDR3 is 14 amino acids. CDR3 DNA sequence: TGTGCCAGCAGCTTAGTTATGAGCAATCAGCCCCAGCATTTT. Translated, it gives CASSLVMSNQPQHF.

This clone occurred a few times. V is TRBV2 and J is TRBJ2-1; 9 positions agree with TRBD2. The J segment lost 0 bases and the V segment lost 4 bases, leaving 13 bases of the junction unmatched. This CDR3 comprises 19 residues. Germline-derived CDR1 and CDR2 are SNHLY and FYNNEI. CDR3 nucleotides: TGTGCCAGCAGTGTCCAACTAGCGGGCCTAGCTGGCTCCTACAATGAGCAGTTCTTC. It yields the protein CASSVQLAGLAGSYNEQFF.

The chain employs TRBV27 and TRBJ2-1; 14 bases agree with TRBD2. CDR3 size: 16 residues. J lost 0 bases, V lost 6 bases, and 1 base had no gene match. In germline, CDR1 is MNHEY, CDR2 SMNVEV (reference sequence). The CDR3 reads CASRTSGRASYNEQFF. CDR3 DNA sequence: TGTGCCAGCAGGACTAGCGGGAGGGCCTCCTACAATGAGCAGTTCTTC.

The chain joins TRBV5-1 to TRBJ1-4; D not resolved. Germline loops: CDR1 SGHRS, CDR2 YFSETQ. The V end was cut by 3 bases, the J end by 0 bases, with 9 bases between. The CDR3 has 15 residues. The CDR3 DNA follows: TGCGCCAGCAGCTCTTACAGTGCAACTAATGAAAAACTGTTTTTT. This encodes CASSSYSATNEKLFF.

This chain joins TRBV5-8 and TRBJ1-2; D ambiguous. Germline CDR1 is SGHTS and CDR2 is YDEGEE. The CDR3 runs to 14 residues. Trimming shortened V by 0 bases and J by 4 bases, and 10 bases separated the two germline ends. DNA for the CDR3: TGTGCCAGCAGCTTGGATCTCTCGGCCTATGGCTACACCTTC. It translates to CASSLDLSAYGYTF.